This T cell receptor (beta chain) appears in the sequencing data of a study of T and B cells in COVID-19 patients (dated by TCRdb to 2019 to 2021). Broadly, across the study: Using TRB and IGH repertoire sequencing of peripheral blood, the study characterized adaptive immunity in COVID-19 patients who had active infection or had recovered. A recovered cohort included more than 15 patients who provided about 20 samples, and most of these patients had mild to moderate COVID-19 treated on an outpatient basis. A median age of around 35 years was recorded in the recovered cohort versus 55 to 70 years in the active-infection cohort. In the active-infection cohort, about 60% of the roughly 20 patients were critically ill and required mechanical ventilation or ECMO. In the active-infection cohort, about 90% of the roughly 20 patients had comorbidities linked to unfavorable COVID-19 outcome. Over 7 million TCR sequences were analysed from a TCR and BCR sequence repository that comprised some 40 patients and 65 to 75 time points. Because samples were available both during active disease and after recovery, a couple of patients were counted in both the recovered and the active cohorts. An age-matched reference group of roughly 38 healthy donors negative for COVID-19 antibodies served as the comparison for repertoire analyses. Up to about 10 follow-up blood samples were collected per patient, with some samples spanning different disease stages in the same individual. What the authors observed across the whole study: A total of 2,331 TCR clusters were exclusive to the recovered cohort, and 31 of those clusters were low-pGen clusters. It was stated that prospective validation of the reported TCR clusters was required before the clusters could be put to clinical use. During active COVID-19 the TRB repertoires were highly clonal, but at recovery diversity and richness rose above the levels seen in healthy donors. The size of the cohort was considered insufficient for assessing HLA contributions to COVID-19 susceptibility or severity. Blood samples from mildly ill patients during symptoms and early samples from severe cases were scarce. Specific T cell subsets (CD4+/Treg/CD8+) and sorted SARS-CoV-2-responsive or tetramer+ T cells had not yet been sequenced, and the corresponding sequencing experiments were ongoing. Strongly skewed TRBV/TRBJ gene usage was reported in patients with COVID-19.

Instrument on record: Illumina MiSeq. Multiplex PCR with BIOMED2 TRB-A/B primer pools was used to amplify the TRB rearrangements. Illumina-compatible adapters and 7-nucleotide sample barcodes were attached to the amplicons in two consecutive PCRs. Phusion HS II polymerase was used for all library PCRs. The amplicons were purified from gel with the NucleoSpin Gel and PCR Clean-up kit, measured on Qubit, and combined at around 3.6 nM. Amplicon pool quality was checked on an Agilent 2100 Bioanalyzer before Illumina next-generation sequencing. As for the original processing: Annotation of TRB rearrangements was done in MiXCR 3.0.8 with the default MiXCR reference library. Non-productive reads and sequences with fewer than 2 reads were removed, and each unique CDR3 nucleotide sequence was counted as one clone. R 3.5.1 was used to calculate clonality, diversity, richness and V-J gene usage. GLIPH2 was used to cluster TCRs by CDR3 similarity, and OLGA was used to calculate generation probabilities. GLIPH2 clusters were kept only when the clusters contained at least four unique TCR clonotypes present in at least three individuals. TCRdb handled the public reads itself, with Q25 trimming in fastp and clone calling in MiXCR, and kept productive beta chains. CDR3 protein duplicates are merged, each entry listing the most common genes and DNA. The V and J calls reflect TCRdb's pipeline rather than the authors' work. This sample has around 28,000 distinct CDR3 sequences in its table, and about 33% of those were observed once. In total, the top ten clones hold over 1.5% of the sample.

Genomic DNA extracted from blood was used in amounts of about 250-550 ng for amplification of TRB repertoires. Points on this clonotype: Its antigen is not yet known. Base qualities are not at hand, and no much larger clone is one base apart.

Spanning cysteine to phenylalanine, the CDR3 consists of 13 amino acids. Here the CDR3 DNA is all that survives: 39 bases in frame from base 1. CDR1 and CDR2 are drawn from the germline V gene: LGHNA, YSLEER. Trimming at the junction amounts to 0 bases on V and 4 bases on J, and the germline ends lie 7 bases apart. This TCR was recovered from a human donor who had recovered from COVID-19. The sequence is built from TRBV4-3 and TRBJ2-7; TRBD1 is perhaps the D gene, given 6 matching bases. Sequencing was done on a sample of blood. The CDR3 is CASSQERGYEQYF. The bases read TGCGCCAGCAGCCAAGAAAGGGGGTACGAGCAGTACTTC.